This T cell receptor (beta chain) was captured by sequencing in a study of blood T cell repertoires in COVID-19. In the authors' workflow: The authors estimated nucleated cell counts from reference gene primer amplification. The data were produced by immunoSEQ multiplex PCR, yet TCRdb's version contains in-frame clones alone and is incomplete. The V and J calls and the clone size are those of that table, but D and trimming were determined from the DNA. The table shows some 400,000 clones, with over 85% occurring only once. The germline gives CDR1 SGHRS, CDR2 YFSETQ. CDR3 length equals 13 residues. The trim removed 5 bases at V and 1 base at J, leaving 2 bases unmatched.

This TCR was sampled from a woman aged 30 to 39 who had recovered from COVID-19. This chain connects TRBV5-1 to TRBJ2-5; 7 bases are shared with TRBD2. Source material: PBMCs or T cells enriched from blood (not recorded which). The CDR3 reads CASRRGSQETQYF. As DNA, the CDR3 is TGCGCCAGCAGGCGGGGGTCCCAAGAGACCCAGTACTTC. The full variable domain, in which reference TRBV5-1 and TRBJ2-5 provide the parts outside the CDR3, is KAGVTQTPRYLIKTRGQQVTLSCSPISGHRSVSWYQQTPGQGLQFLFEYFSETQRNKGNFPGRFSGRQFSNSRSEMNVSTLELGDSALYLCASRRGSQETQYFGPGTRLLVL.